One and the same sample provided the 15 T cell receptor beta chains below, sequenced in a study of blood T cells in healthy people across ages. PCR was performed a second time for 7 to 11 cycles using a sample-barcoded 5' primer and a J-beta primer mix. Each CDR3 protein is one row after TCRdb ran MiXCR on the 5' RACE reads. The sample includes over 950,000 distinct CDR3 sequences, roughly half of them seen just once. Material for sequencing was blood. The receptors were sampled from a woman aged 60-75 years in good health.

This clonotype was counted once. The chain links TRBV28 to TRBJ1-5, with unresolved D. Germline CDR1 reads MDHEN; CDR2 reads SYDVKM. The ends were cut back, 6 bases at V and 5 bases at J, with 17 bases in the middle. The CDR3 runs 15 residues. The CDR3 reads CASRAVRVADQPQHF. CDR3 sequence (DNA): TGTGCCAGCAGGGCAGTGCGAGTCGCTGATCAGCCCCAGCATTTT.

This clonotype was counted between two and nine times. The chain carries TRBV7-2 and TRBJ2-3; D is ambiguous. V lost 1 base, J lost 0 bases, and 5 bases lay in between. Germline loops: CDR1 SGHTA, CDR2 FQGNSA. This CDR3 is 14 amino acids long. CDR3 sequence reads: CASSLGFSTDTQYF. CDR3 bases: TGTGCCAGCAGCTTAGGTTTCAGCACAGATACGCAGTATTTT.

Of note for this clonotype: A single base separates this from a much larger clone, so it may be a read error. The rearrangement links TRBV28 to TRBJ1-4; no reliable D call. Germline-derived CDR1 and CDR2 are MDHEN and SYDVKM. The CDR3 covers 13 residues. CDR3 nucleotides: TGTGCCAGCAGTTTAGACAACGTCGAAATACTGTTTTTT. Translation gives CASSLDNVEILFF.

The chain combines TRBV29-1 with TRBJ2-3, with 8 bases fitting TRBD2. Germline V lookup: CDR1 SQVTM, CDR2 ANQGSEA. The CDR3 is 14 residues long. The junction had 10 bases not matched to a gene; V was cut back by 7 bases and J by 4 bases. CDR3: CSAPGSGSPDTQYF. The CDR3 DNA follows: TGCAGCGCCCCGGGGAGCGGGAGCCCAGATACGCAGTATTTT.

The genes are TRBV28 and TRBJ2-7; possibly TRBD1 for D (5 bases). The germline CDR1 and CDR2 sequences are MDHEN and SYDVKM. The CDR3 spans 11 residues. V shed 6 bases and J shed 5 bases, with 8 bases lying between them. The CDR3 protein is CASRGVDEQYF. DNA of the CDR3: TGTGCCAGCAGAGGGGTTGACGAGCAGTACTTC.

The DNA for the CDR3 is TGCAGTGCCCAGACAGGGGGGGACGAGCAGTACTTC. Residues: CSAQTGGDEQYF. This chain connects TRBV20-1 to TRBJ2-7; 9 bases fit TRBD1. Germline CDR1 DFQATT, CDR2 SNEGSKA (reference sequence). The CDR3 length is 12 residues. V shed 6 bases, J shed 5 bases, and the junction held 5 bases outside the gene matches.

This chain uses TRBV3-1 with TRBJ1-2; D might be TRBD1 (5 bases). The CDR3 runs to 15 residues. V lost 3 bases and J 4 bases, leaving 15 bases between the germline ends. Per germline, CDR1 LGHDT and CDR2 YNNKEL (reference sequence). CDR3 protein: CASSHLGQGGYGYTF. CDR3 coding DNA: TGTGCCAGCAGCCATTTAGGACAAGGAGGCTATGGCTACACCTTC.

The gene calls are TRBV6-6 and TRBJ2-3; D is unresolved. The V gene's germline CDR1 is MNHNY and CDR2 SVGAGI (reference sequence). The CDR3 contains 13 residues. V lost 2 bases and J lost 4, with 7 bases in between. CDR3 coding DNA: TGTGCCAGCAGTTACCCGCGATCAGATACGCAGTATTTT. As protein: CASSYPRSDTQYF.

The V gene is TRBV5-1, the J gene TRBJ2-1; TRBD2 is a possible D gene (6 bases). This CDR3 contains 16 residues. The germline V and J ends were trimmed by 2 bases and 6 bases, with 18 bases remaining between them. Germline V gives CDR1 SGHRS, CDR2 YFSETQ. The CDR3 sequence: CASSFTGEGWSNEQFF. The CDR3 DNA reads as TGCGCCAGCAGCTTTACGGGAGAAGGCTGGTCCAATGAGCAGTTCTTC.

The chain joins TRBV24-1 to TRBJ1-2; D is ambiguous. Germline CDR1 reads KGHDR; CDR2 reads SFDVKD. CDR3 size: 14 residues. The V gene lost 0 bases and the J gene lost 2 bases, with 6 bases spanning the gap. The chain's CDR3 is CATSDLNRNYGYTF. The CDR3 region has the DNA TGTGCCACCAGTGATTTGAACAGAAACTATGGCTACACCTTC.

The rearrangement links TRBV20-1 to TRBJ2-2, with D perhaps TRBD1 (5 bases). The V gene's germline CDR1 is DFQATT and CDR2 SNEGSKA (reference sequence). This CDR3 comprises 13 residues. The germline V and J ends were trimmed by 7 bases and 12 bases, with 21 bases remaining between them. CDR3 in DNA: TGCAGTGTTCTCCAGGGATCTCCGCCGAAGCTGTTTTTT. This gives the protein CSVLQGSPPKLFF.

The CDR3 DNA is TGTGCCAGCAGCTCCGTGTCCGTCTCCTACAATGAGCAGTTCTTC. Its protein product is CASSSVSVSYNEQFF. This chain joins TRBV7-9 and TRBJ2-1; D gene ambiguous. Germline V lookup: CDR1 SEHNR, CDR2 FQNEAQ (reference sequence). The CDR3 contains 15 residues. Trimming left V 4 bases short and J 0 bases short, with 10 bases between.

The chain has TRBV20-1 and TRBJ2-1, with unresolved D. V was shortened by 0 bases and J by 5 bases, with 5 bases between the two germline ends. Germline V gene sequence: CDR1 DFQATT, CDR2 SNEGSKA (reference sequence). This CDR3 has 12 residues. CDR3 protein: CSARENHNEQFF. CDR3 coding DNA: TGCAGTGCTAGAGAAAACCACAATGAGCAGTTCTTC.

The genes are TRBV10-3 and TRBJ2-4, with TRBD2 as a possible D gene (6 bases). Matching the DNA end better, TRBJ2-7 makes the J call doubtful. CDR1 and CDR2 from the germline V gene are ENHRY and SYGVKD. CDR3 length: 14 amino acids. CDR3 nucleotide sequence: TGTGCCAGCACTTCGGCGGGGCAAAACTACGAGCAGTACTTC. This translates into CASTSAGQNYEQYF.

This chain links TRBV3-1 with TRBJ2-2; a possible D gene is TRBD1 (5 bases). Germline CDR1 and CDR2: LGHDT and YNNKEL (reference sequence). Trimming pared 0 bases from V and 3 bases from J, leaving 11 bases between. This CDR3 region has 16 residues. CDR3 in amino acids: CASSQDAGSYTGELFF. DNA of the CDR3: TGTGCCAGCAGCCAAGATGCAGGGTCCTACACCGGGGAGCTGTTTTTT.